Below, 30 T cell receptor beta chains from the same sample are listed, as sequenced in a study of metastatic and nonmetastatic thyroid tumors. Using MiXCR, TCRdb reanalyzed the PCR reads. The sample includes about 42,000 clones, about 12% seen only once; the top ten take 9%. Thyroid surgery was performed in patients who had received no treatment beforehand. The source material was blood. Receptors originate from a male donor with papillary thyroid cancer or a benign thyroid nodule (not recorded which). Some clones in this sample may be carry-over from other donors' samples.

Details on this clone: This could be a read error, since a much larger clone is one nucleotide away. Since the CDR3 does not end with the conserved phenylalanine or tryptophan, this likely comes from a read error. This chain links TRBV19 with TRBJ2-4; 7 nucleotides line up with TRBD2. The germline V gene has CDR1 LNHDA and CDR2 SQIVND (reference sequence). V lost 7 bases and J lost 7; bases outside the gene matches: 7. This CDR3 is 13 amino acids long. The CDR3 DNA reads as TGTGCCAGTAAAGGACTAGACTTCAACATTCAGTACCTC. It codes for CASKGLDFNIQYL.

The V and J genes are TRBV11-2 and TRBJ2-3; the match to TRBD1 covers 7 bases. CDR1 and CDR2 from the germline V gene are SGHAT and FQNNGV. The J segment lost 1 base and the V segment lost 4 bases, leaving 8 bases of the junction unmatched. The CDR3 is 16 residues long. The CDR3 DNA follows: TGTGCCAGCAGCTCGGGACAGCCCCTGGGCACAGATACGCAGTATTTT. Amino acid sequence: CASSSGQPLGTDTQYF.

For this clone: This could be a read error, since a much larger clone is one nucleotide away. The conserved final phenylalanine or tryptophan is absent from the CDR3, which likely points to a read error. The rearrangement uses TRBV7-2 and TRBJ2-5, with TRBD1 identical over 11 bases. Germline CDR1 reads SGHTA; CDR2 reads FQGNSA. V was pared by 1 base and J by 2 bases, with 6 bases of the junction left unmatched. This CDR3 has 17 residues. This CDR3 is CASSLGGTGGIQETQYS. The CDR3 nucleotides are TGTGCCAGCAGCTTAGGAGGGACAGGGGGAATTCAAGAGACCCAGTACTCC.

This clone showed up many times. V usage is TRBV20-1 and J usage is TRBJ2-7, with TRBD2 matching 8 bases. The CDR3 contains 13 residues. With 6 bases clipped from V and 3 bases from J, the junction kept 7 bases outside the gene matches. Germline CDR1 reads DFQATT; CDR2 reads SNEGSKA (reference sequence). CDR3 DNA sequence: TGCAGTGCCGCCCCCAGCGGGAGCTACGAGCAGTACTTC. Translated: CSAAPSGSYEQYF.

The sample holds one count of this clone. The gene calls are TRBV5-1 and TRBJ2-7, with TRBD1 matching over 9 bases. Germline-derived CDR1 and CDR2 are SGHRS and YFSETQ. The CDR3 sequence is 14 residues long. The V gene end was trimmed by 3 bases and the J gene end by 4 bases; junction bases not matched to a gene: 5. The CDR3 DNA sequence: TGCGCCAGCAGCTGGGACAGGGAGGGATACGAGCAGTACTTC. Amino acids: CASSWDREGYEQYF.

There are a few counts of this clone. The junction departs from the called germline gene at one end, perhaps through a read error. This CDR3 is CASSKPWGGYVYTF. Written as DNA, the CDR3 is TGTGCCAGCAGTAAACCATGGGGCGGCTATGTCTACACCTTC. V is TRBV28 and J is TRBJ1-2, with a tentative D call TRBD1 (5 bases). The CDR3 runs 14 residues. CDR1 MDHEN and CDR2 SYDVKM come from the germline V gene.

This rearrangement joins TRBV4-1 to TRBJ2-7; D is unresolved. From germline, CDR1 is MGHRA and CDR2 YSYEKL. Trimming took off 5 bases at V and 3 bases at J, with 14 bases between the two ends. CDR3 length: 14 amino acids. The CDR3 loop is CASSLTADNYEQYF. DNA of the CDR3: TGCGCCAGCAGCTTGACGGCGGATAACTACGAGCAGTACTTC.

By proportion, this clone is medium-sized. J is TRBJ2-7 and V is TRBV27; unclear D gene. The CDR3 covers 13 residues. CDR1 MNHEY and CDR2 SMNVEV come from the germline V gene (reference sequence). Deletions cut 5 bases from V and 1 base from J, with 9 bases between. CDR3 coding DNA: TGTGCCAGCAGTCACGGGCCGTCCTACGAGCAGTACTTC. This codes for CASSHGPSYEQYF.

In this sample, this clone turned up many times. J is TRBJ2-7 and V is TRBV20-1; possibly TRBD1 or TRBD2 for D (5 bases each). Trimming pared 5 bases from V and 2 bases from J, leaving 19 bases between. CDR3 length: 15 residues. In germline, CDR1 is DFQATT, CDR2 SNEGSKA (reference sequence). This chain's CDR3 is CSADMPGRRPYEQYF. Written as DNA, the CDR3 is TGCAGTGCTGACATGCCGGGACGACGTCCCTACGAGCAGTACTTC.

This clone was found many times. The V and J genes are TRBV10-3 and TRBJ2-2; the match to TRBD1 covers 11 bases. In germline, CDR1 is ENHRY, CDR2 SYGVKD. With 8 bases clipped from V and 2 bases from J, the junction kept 7 bases outside the gene matches. This CDR3 spans 16 amino acids. The DNA of the CDR3 is TGTGCCATCCTCGAGGACAGGGGGCCTAACACCGGGGAGCTGTTTTTT. Its protein product is CAILEDRGPNTGELFF.

For this clone: Lacking the conserved final phenylalanine or tryptophan, this CDR3 likely reflects a read error. The chain recombines TRBV15 with TRBJ2-1; 7 bases map to TRBD1. CDR3 length equals 13 residues. The V segment lost 0 bases and the J segment 13 bases; nucleotides outside the gene matches: 6. Germline V gives CDR1 LNHNV, CDR2 YYDKDF (reference sequence). For the CDR3, the DNA is TGTGCCACCAGCAGAGATTTGGCAGGGGGTCAGTTCTCC. Protein sequence: CATSRDLAGGQFS.

The gene calls are TRBV20-1 and TRBJ2-3; D not resolved. Germline CDR1 DFQATT, CDR2 SNEGSKA (reference sequence). The germline V and J ends were trimmed by 1 base and 2 bases, with 10 bases remaining between them. The CDR3 has 14 residues. This chain's CDR3 is CSARVWGTTDTQYF. CDR3 coding DNA: TGCAGTGCTAGAGTCTGGGGAACCACAGATACGCAGTATTTT.

This clone was seen a few times. The chain combines TRBV11-2 with TRBJ2-5; no clear D gene. V was trimmed by 7 bases and J by 5 bases, leaving 20 bases between them. Germline CDR1 is SGHAT and CDR2 is FQNNGV. This CDR3 contains 15 residues. CDR3 sequence (DNA): TGTGCCAGCACTAGTCTCGAGAGTCTAGGGGAGACCCAGTACTTC. Its protein product is CASTSLESLGETQYF.

Points on this clone: This may be a read error: a much more frequent sequence differs by one nucleotide. The chain recombines TRBV4-1 with TRBJ2-7, with 7 nucleotides matching TRBD2. Losses at the gene ends were 3 bases for V and 0 bases for J; bases not matched to a gene: 5. CDR3 length equals 15 residues. The V gene's germline CDR1 is MGHRA and CDR2 YSYEKL. In DNA, the CDR3 is TGCGCCAGCAGCCAGAATAGCGGGCCCTCCTACGAGCAGTACTTC. It specifies CASSQNSGPSYEQYF.

This clone has a count of ten or more. V and J are TRBV12-3 or TRBV12-4 and TRBJ1-2; no firm D call. This CDR3 contains 14 residues. V lost 7 bases and J lost 4, with 16 bases in between. The CDR3 here is CASKITGMGYGYTF. The CDR3 coding sequence is TGTGCCAGCAAGATAACCGGTATGGGCTATGGCTACACCTTC.

This clone was seen ten or more times. The rearrangement uses TRBV9 and TRBJ2-7; D is possibly TRBD1 (6 bases). V was shortened by 3 bases and J by 3 bases, with 10 bases between the two germline ends. The length of the CDR3 is 13 residues. Germline V gives CDR1 SGDLS, CDR2 YYNGEE. This CDR3 reads CASSERTDYEQYF. The CDR3 nucleotides read TGTGCCAGCAGCGAGCGGACAGACTACGAGCAGTACTTC.

This clone was seen at least ten times. Different DNA sequences within this sample yield the same CDR3. The rearrangement uses TRBV7-8 and TRBJ1-1; possibly TRBD1 for D (5 bases). Trimming took 6 bases from V and 1 from J, leaving 12 bases between them. The CDR3 consists of 14 residues. The germline CDR1 and CDR2 sequences are SGHVS and FQNEAQ. This CDR3 is CASSRTRTNTEAFF. The CDR3 nucleotides read TGTGCCAGCAGTCGGACACGAACGAACACTGAAGCTTTCTTT.

This clone was seen at least ten times. This sequence joins TRBV10-1 and TRBJ2-1; the D is unclear. With 4 bases removed from V and 7 bases from J, the gap between germline ends came to 14 bases. This CDR3 contains 14 residues. Per germline, CDR1 WNHNN and CDR2 SYGVQD (reference sequence). CDR3 amino acids: CASSVRPYGNEQFF. The CDR3 DNA sequence: TGCGCCAGCAGTGTCAGGCCCTACGGTAATGAGCAGTTCTTC.

This clone was seen repeatedly, ten times or more. V and J are TRBV11-3 and TRBJ2-2; no firm D call. Germline loops: CDR1 SGHNT, CDR2 YENEEA. V was cut by 5 bases and J by 4 bases, with 8 bases left in between. This CDR3 contains 13 residues. The CDR3 DNA sequence: TGTGCCAGCAGCATTAAGGCCACCGGGGAGCTGTTTTTT. The encoded protein is CASSIKATGELFF.

The rearrangement joins TRBV20-1 to TRBJ1-2; D perhaps matches TRBD1 (5 bases). V was pared by 5 bases and J by 4 bases, with 20 bases between. Germline loops: CDR1 DFQATT, CDR2 SNEGSKA (reference sequence). This CDR3 spans 15 amino acids. CDR3 sequence (DNA): TGCAGTGCTGCCAAATCAGGGATGGGAGGCTATGGCTACACCTTC. Translating it yields CSAAKSGMGGYGYTF.

This chain joins TRBV5-1 and TRBJ1-2; TRBD1 agrees at 9 bases. Germline-derived CDR1 and CDR2 are SGHRS and YFSETQ. This CDR3 comprises 13 residues. V trimming: 4 bases; J trimming: 7 bases; junction bases outside the gene matches: 5. Here the CDR3 reads CASSTGTGLGYTF. CDR3 nucleotide sequence: TGCGCCAGCAGCACCGGGACAGGGCTTGGCTACACCTTC.

This clone appeared many times. Other DNA variants within this sample encode the same CDR3. This rearrangement joins TRBV28 to TRBJ2-3; tentatively, D is TRBD2 (7 bases). V was clipped by 7 bases and J by 3 bases, with 17 bases between them. The CDR3 is 15 residues long. Germline CDR1 and CDR2: MDHEN and SYDVKM. Here the CDR3 DNA reads TGTGCCAGCAACGTGGGGGGGGCGCCAACAGATACGCAGTATTTT. Protein product: CASNVGGAPTDTQYF.

This clone has a count of ten or more. This CDR3 is CSAPPSEVYNEQFF. The CDR3 DNA reads TGCAGTGCCCCTCCTAGCGAAGTATACAATGAGCAGTTCTTC. The V call is TRBV20-1, the J call TRBJ2-1; tentatively, D is TRBD2 (6 bases). The CDR3 has 14 residues. V lost 6 bases and J lost 4, with 16 bases in between. Germline CDR1 DFQATT, CDR2 SNEGSKA (reference sequence).

This clone was picked up many times. This chain joins TRBV6-1 and TRBJ2-2, with 7 bases that match TRBD2. CDR1 is MNHNS, CDR2 SASEGT, per germline. The trim removed 6 bases at V and 8 bases at J, leaving 15 bases unmatched. The CDR3 runs 16 residues. CDR3 region: CASRPLAAGGTGELFF. The CDR3 DNA follows: TGTGCCAGCAGACCTCTAGCGGCCGGGGGGACTGGGGAGCTGTTTTTT.

This clone was observed a handful of times. Possible read error: a much larger clone is one base away. The chain employs TRBV29-1 and TRBJ2-3; 7 bases align to TRBD2. The germline CDR1 and CDR2 sequences are SQVTM and ANQGSEA. There are 13 residues in the CDR3. V trimming: 6 bases; J trimming: 0 bases; junction bases outside the gene matches: 3. Here the CDR3 reads CSVWTRSTDTQYF. The CDR3, as DNA: TGCAGCGTCTGGACTAGAAGCACAGATACGCAGTATTTT.

The table lists this clone with many counts. This rearrangement joins TRBV7-9 to TRBJ2-5; D possibly uses TRBD1 or TRBD2 (6 bases each). This CDR3 has 14 residues. Trimming stripped 8 bases from V and 3 bases from J, with 16 bases between. In germline, CDR1 is SEHNR, CDR2 FQNEAQ (reference sequence). CDR3 amino acids: CASSPLGGEETQYF. The CDR3 DNA reads as TGTGCCAGCTCCCCCCTCGGGGGCGAAGAGACCCAGTACTTC.

This clone was counted ten times or more. This may be a read error: a much more frequent sequence differs by one nucleotide. The chain is built from TRBV19 and TRBJ2-2; D is unclear. The CDR3 is made up of 14 amino acids. The germline V gene has CDR1 LNHDA and CDR2 SQIVND (reference sequence). CDR3 loop: CAGSQAPNTGELFF. DNA of the CDR3: TGTGCCGGTAGTCAGGCCCCGAACACCGGGGAGCTGTTTTTT.

This clone was seen ten or more times. The chain links TRBV4-3 to TRBJ1-2; the match to TRBD1 covers 7 bases. Looked up from germline, CDR1 is LGHNA and CDR2 is YSLEER. This CDR3 region has 15 residues. V shed 4 bases, J shed 8 bases, and the junction held 13 bases outside the gene matches. CDR3 bases: TGCGCCAGCAGCCGAGAGACAGGGATGGTCGGAGGCTACACCTTC. This codes for CASSRETGMVGGYTF.

This clone showed up many times. The chain couples TRBV10-3 to TRBJ2-7; a weak D match, TRBD2 (5 bases). This CDR3 is built from 14 residues. Germline loops: CDR1 ENHRY, CDR2 SYGVKD. Between the trimmed V and J ends, which lost 0 bases and 5 bases, there was a span of 11 bases. The CDR3 DNA follows: TGTGCCATCAGTGAGTCACGGGGATCCCACGAGCAGTACTTC. This translates into CAISESRGSHEQYF.

This clone was recorded many times. DNA for the CDR3: TGTGCCAGCTCGCAGCAGGGCCCCGAGCAGTACTTC. Its translation: CASSQQGPEQYF. The chain employs TRBV7-2 and TRBJ2-7, with a tentative D call TRBD1 (5 bases). Germline assignment: CDR1 SGHTA and CDR2 FQGNSA. This CDR3 contains 12 residues. The germline V and J ends were trimmed by 8 bases and 6 bases, with 14 bases remaining between them.